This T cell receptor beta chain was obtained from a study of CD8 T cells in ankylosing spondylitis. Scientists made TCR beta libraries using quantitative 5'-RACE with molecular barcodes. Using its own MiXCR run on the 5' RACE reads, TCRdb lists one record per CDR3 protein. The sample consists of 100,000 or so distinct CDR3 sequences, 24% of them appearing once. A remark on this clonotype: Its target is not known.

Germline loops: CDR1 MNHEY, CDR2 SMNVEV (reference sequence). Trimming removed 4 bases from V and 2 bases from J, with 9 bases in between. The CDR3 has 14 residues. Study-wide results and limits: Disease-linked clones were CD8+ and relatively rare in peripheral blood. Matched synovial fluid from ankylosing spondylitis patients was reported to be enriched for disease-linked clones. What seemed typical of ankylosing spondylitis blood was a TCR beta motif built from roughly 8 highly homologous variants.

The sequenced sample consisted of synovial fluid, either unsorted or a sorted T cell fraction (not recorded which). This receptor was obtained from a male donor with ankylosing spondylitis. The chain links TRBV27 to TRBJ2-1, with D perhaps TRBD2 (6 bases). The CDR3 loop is CASSSGGAYNEQFF. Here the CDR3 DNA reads TGTGCCAGCAGTTCTGGCGGGGCCTACAATGAGCAGTTCTTC.